The subject of this entry is one T cell receptor (beta chain). Its antigen is currently not known. Per-base quality was not reported, and no clone a single base away is much larger than it. Participants in the prospective study were aged roughly 18 to 89 years, lived in 24 United States geographic areas, and enrolled through a virtual design. Cohort assignment in the prospective study relied on participant-reported clinical history from a screening survey and a study questionnaire. Recovered participants in ImmuneRACE Cohort 3 were defined as having two consecutive negative NP/OP PCR tests, clearance from a healthcare professional, or resolution of symptoms. Each participant in the prospective study had whole blood, serum and a nasopharyngeal or oropharyngeal swab collected by mobile phlebotomists. Over an approximately two-month period, participants in the prospective study had the option of providing additional blood draws and questionnaires. Before DNA extraction, prospective study blood samples were shipped either frozen or at room temperature.

The immunoSEQ Assay, a bias-controlled multiplex PCR, was used to amplify TCRbeta CDR3 regions from genomic DNA. In the source study's methods: Within the assay, amplification of reference gene primers was used to estimate how many nucleated cells each sample contained. To quantify the absolute abundance of each unique TCRbeta CDR3 rearrangement, sequence reads were collapsed and filtered. For each sample, productive Simpson clonality was calculated as the square root of Simpson's diversity index over productive rearrangements. This immuneACCESS table, as held by TCRdb, lists in-frame sequences with V and J called but not all clones. Of the missing ones, under half trace to an unresolved V gene in checked studies; the others have no known cause. V and J calls and clone size are as listed in that table; D and trimming were resolved from the DNA. Within this sample are roughly 270,000 clones, with around 85% of them counted one time only. About 2.7% of the sample is held by the ten biggest clonotypes.

The data originate from a study of blood T cell repertoires in COVID-19 (TCRdb year 2020). With regard to the full study: Collaborator samples came from the United States, Italy and Spain and covered acute and convalescent phases of COVID-19. The material from the prospective study consisted of cDNA or gDNA derived from T cells, B-cell-depleted T cells, or PBMCs. Deeply sampled blood TCRbeta repertoires from subjects exposed to, actively infected with, or recovered from COVID-19 were included in the dataset. The repertoires were released in a freely available public database meant as a resource for research on the immune response to SARS-CoV-2. Samples were obtained from the ongoing ImmuneRACE study (first 160 participants) and from some 1,200 subjects provided by 6 global collaborators. Nearly every sample came with metadata listing a de-identified subject ID, COVID-19 status, age in years and sex. Where available, HLA class I and class II types were taken from metadata supplied by the sample provider and were not determined by assay-based typing. General findings and caveats noted by the study authors: How much clinical and demographic metadata was included differed by source and by participant, and the metadata was provided uncurated.

The CDR3 goes from the cysteine to the phenylalanine over 15 residues. The only DNA kept is the CDR3, 45 bases in frame from the first base. As encoded in the germline V gene, CDR1 is SGHVS while CDR2 is FQNEAQ. Trimming accounts for 1 base at V and 4 bases at J, while the number of junction bases matched to no gene is 7. The chain links TRBV7-8 with TRBJ2-7, with 7 junctional bases fitting TRBD2. The sequence came from a woman between 50 and 59 years old who had recovered from COVID-19. Sequencing used PBMCs or T cells enriched from blood (not recorded which). The CDR3 protein is CASSLVGGESYEQYF. The DNA sequence follows: TGTGCCAGCAGCTTAGTGGGGGGGGAGTCTTACGAGCAGTACTTC.